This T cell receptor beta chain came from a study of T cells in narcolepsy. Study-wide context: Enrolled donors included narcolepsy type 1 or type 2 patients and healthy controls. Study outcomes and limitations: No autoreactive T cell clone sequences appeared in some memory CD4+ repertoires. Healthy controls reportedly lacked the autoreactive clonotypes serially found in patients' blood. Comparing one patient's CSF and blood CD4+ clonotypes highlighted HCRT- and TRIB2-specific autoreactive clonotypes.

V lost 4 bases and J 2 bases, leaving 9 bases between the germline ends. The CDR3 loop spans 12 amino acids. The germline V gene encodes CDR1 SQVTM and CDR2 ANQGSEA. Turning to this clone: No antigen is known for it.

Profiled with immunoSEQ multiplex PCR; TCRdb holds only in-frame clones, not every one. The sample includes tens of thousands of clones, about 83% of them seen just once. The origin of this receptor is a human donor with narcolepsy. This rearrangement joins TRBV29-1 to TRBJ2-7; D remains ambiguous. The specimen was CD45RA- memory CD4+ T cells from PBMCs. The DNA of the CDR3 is TGCAGCGTTGTGGTTGACGCCTACGAGCAGTACTTC. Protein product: CSVVVDAYEQYF.